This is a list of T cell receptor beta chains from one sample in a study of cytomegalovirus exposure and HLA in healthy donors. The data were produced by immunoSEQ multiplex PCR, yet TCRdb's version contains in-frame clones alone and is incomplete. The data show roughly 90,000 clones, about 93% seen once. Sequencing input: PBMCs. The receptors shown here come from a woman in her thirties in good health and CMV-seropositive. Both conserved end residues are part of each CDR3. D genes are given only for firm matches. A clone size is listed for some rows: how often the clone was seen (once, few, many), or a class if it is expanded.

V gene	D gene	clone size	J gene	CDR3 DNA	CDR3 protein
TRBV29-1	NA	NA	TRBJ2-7	TGCAGCGTGGCTGCTAGTGACTCTTCCGAGCAGTACTTC	CSVAASDSSEQYF
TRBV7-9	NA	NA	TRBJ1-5	TGTGCCAGCAGCTTAGGGGGTATGGGGCGCGGCAATCAGCCCCAGCATTTT	CASSLGGMGRGNQPQHF
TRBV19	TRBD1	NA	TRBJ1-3	TGTGCCACCCTACAGGGGGCGCGGAGCATATATTTT	CATLQGARSIYF
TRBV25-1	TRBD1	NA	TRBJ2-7	TGTGCCAGCAGTGAAGCGGGACAGGGAGACTACGAGCAGTACTTC	CASSEAGQGDYEQYF
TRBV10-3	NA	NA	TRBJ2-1	TGTGCCATCAGTGGCGGTAGCGAGCAGTTCTTC	CAISGGSEQFF
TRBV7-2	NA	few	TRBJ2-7	TGTGCCAGCAGCTTAGCTCCGGACAGTGGCTACGAGCAGTACTTC	CASSLAPDSGYEQYF
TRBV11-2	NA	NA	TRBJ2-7	TGTGCCAGCAGCTTAGCTCAGGTCTCCTACGAGCAGTACTTC	CASSLAQVSYEQYF
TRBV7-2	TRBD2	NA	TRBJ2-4	TGTGCCAGCAGCTTAATAGCGGGAGGGATGAACATTCAGTACTTC	CASSLIAGGMNIQYF
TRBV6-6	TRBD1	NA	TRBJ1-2	TGTGCCAGCAAAAAACAGGGGGTCTACTATGGCTACACCTTC	CASKKQGVYYGYTF
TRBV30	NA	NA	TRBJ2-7	TGTGCCTGGAGTGTAGGACAGAGAGCCTACGAGCAGTACTTC	CAWSVGQRAYEQYF
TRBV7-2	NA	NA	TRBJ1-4	TGTGCCAGCAGCCCCGCCCGGTCGGCCGGCGGTGAAAAACTGTTTTTT	CASSPARSAGGEKLFF
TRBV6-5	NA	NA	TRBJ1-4	TGTGCCAGCAGTTCTCCGGGAGGAGGAGAAAAACTGTTTTTT	CASSSPGGGEKLFF
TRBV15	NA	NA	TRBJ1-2	TGTGCCACCAGCAGAGCAAATGCAGGGGATGGCTACACCTTC	CATSRANAGDGYTF
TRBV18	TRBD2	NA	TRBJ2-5	TGTGCCAGCTCACCCGGACTCGCGGGAGGTGAGACCCAGTACTTC	CASSPGLAGGETQYF
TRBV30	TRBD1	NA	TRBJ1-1	TGTGCCGGAAAACACAGGGGGCCCAAAGCTTTCTTT	CAGKHRGPKAFF
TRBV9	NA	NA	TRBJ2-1	TGTGCCAGCAGCGTAGAACAGGGGGGGTATGAGCAGTTCTTC	CASSVEQGGYEQFF
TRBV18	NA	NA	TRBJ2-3	TGTGCCAGCTCACCAGAGGCTCTCACAGATACGCAGTATTTT	CASSPEALTDTQYF
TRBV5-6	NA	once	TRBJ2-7	TGTGCCAGCAGCTTGGCGTCCGTCGGCTCCTACGAGCAGTACTTC	CASSLASVGSYEQYF
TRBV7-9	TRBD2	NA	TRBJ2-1	TGTGCCAGCCTGGGGGCGGGAGGGCCGTGGAATGAGCAGTTCTTC	CASLGAGGPWNEQFF
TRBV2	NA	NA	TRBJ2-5	TGTGCCAGCAGCCTAGTGAGGAGCCAAGAGACCCAGTACTTC	CASSLVRSQETQYF
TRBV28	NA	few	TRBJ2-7	TGTGCCAGCAGTTTACGGGAAATCTACGAGCAGTACTTC	CASSLREIYEQYF
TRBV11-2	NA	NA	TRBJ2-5	TGTGCCAGCAGCCCGATCCGTGGAGGGAGAGAGACCCAGTACTTC	CASSPIRGGRETQYF
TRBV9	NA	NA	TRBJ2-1	TGTGCCAGCAGCGTAGGTGTGGGTGGAGGGTACAATGAGCAGTTCTTC	CASSVGVGGGYNEQFF
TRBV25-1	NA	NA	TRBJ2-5	TGTGCCAGCAGTGCATTCCGGGAGTACCAAGAGACCCAGTACTTC	CASSAFREYQETQYF